This T cell receptor (beta chain) comes out of a study of Graves' ophthalmopathy and Graves' hyperthyroidism. Overall study findings and caveats: Using a 13-signature model, the authors split ophthalmopathy from stable hyperthyroidism, with 85% to 90% sensitivity and 75% to 82% specificity.

Moderate-to-severe activity, CAS at least 3, NOSPECS at least 4 and duration under 3 months characterized donors with ophthalmopathy. The diagnosis was founded upon clinical symptoms, serum thyroxine, TRAb, thyroid ultrasound and orbital computed tomography. As the starting material, 8 to 10 ml of fresh peripheral blood yielded the PBMCs. Scientists amplified the TCR beta CDR3 regions from RNA transcripts. An opening RT-PCR round employed HTBI primers and preceded a second-round multiplex PCR. Using its own MiXCR run on the multiplex PCR reads, TCRdb lists one record per CDR3 protein. The sample gives 340,000 or so distinct CDR3 sequences, 17% of which show up once; about 12% is in the top ten. This clonotype was detected only a few times. Its target is not known. The clonotype originates from an adult man with Graves' ophthalmopathy. The sequencing sample was made of peripheral blood.

CDR3 sequence: CASSQDSGDNQPQHF. The CDR3 bases are TGTGCCAGCAGCCAAGATTCAGGGGACAATCAGCCCCAGCATTTT. The chain uses TRBV3-1 and TRBJ1-5; perhaps TRBD1 as D (6 bases). The germline CDR1 and CDR2 sequences are LGHDT and YNNKEL (reference sequence). This CDR3 is 15 amino acids long. The germline V and J ends were trimmed by 0 bases and 3 bases, with 9 bases remaining between them.